The entry below describes one TCR beta chain. TCRdb's copy holds only in-frame clones and misses some; the assay was immunoSEQ multiplex PCR. Among around 53,000 clones listed, 70% to 90% were seen once. The source of the sample is a study of control samples from healthy donors and cancer patients. V dropped 4 bases and J dropped 5; count of bases not matched to a gene: 6. The CDR3 loop spans 14 amino acids. Germline assignment: CDR1 MNHNY and CDR2 SVGAGI (reference sequence). The clonotype was recovered from a woman aged 50 to 65 with lung cancer. The chain joins TRBV6-6 to TRBJ1-1; TRBD1 agrees at 8 bases. Sequencing was performed on PBMCs. The CDR3 is CASSFLDRETEAFF. In DNA, the CDR3 is TGTGCCAGCAGTTTCCTGGACAGGGAGACTGAAGCTTTCTTT.